These 17 T cell receptor beta chains were all obtained from the same sample, sequenced in a study of cytomegalovirus exposure and HLA in healthy donors. Measured with immunoSEQ multiplex PCR; TCRdb has only the in-frame clones, and not every one. The profile shows about 130,000 clones, around 92% of them singletons. Sequenced input: PBMCs. These receptors were taken from a man aged 25-45 years in good health and CMV-seronegative.

This clone is a singleton in its sample. This chain connects TRBV4-1 to TRBJ2-3; D remains unclear. V shed 6 bases and J shed 0 bases, with 13 bases lying between them. This CDR3 is built from 15 residues. The V gene's germline CDR1 is MGHRA and CDR2 YSYEKL. Here the CDR3 DNA reads TGCGCCAGCAGGTACGACCGAGGCAGCACAGATACGCAGTATTTT. Translated, it gives CASRYDRGSTDTQYF.

This sequence joins TRBV6-5 and TRBJ2-7, with a possible D match to TRBD1 (6 bases). This CDR3 is 14 amino acids long. The germline V gene encodes CDR1 MNHEY and CDR2 SVGAGI. The ends were cut back, 4 bases at V and 3 bases at J, with 13 bases in the middle. The DNA of the CDR3 is TGTGCCAGCAGTTCCAGGACAGACGACTACGAGCAGTACTTC. As protein: CASSSRTDDYEQYF.

This clone has just a few counts. V usage is TRBV10-2 and J usage is TRBJ1-1; 8 positions agree with TRBD1. The V gene's germline CDR1 is WSHSY and CDR2 SAAADI. J lost 5 bases, V lost 4 bases, and 3 bases had no gene match. This CDR3 has 13 residues. The CDR3 DNA sequence: TGCGCCAGCAGTGTGGACAGGGTAACTGAAGCTTTCTTT. Protein sequence: CASSVDRVTEAFF.

The V call is TRBV12-5, the J call TRBJ2-7; D might be TRBD1 (6 bases). With 5 bases removed from V and 3 bases from J, the gap between germline ends came to 17 bases. CDR1 LGHNT and CDR2 FRNRAP come from the germline V gene. The CDR3 runs to 15 residues. The CDR3 sequence: CASGPQGSFGYEQYF. The CDR3 bases are TGTGCTAGTGGTCCCCAGGGGAGTTTCGGCTACGAGCAGTACTTC.

V is TRBV2 and J is TRBJ1-5, with 11 bases that match TRBD1. The CDR3 is made up of 14 amino acids. The germline V gene encodes CDR1 SNHLY and CDR2 FYNNEI. V was clipped by 6 bases and J by 5 bases; unmatched bases: 3. This chain's CDR3 is CASRGTGGHQPQHF. The CDR3 nucleotides read TGTGCCAGCAGGGGGACAGGGGGACATCAGCCCCAGCATTTT.

This clone was seen only a few times. The chain is built from TRBV12-5 and TRBJ1-5, with 7 bases fitting TRBD1. The CDR3 covers 18 residues. J was trimmed by 4 bases and V by 2 bases; bases with no gene match: 14. The germline CDR1 and CDR2 sequences are LGHNT and FRNRAP. CDR3 in amino acids: CASGLSQLTGRRNQPQHF. CDR3 bases: TGTGCTAGTGGTTTGTCCCAACTGACAGGGAGACGGAATCAGCCCCAGCATTTT.

The chain couples TRBV18 to TRBJ2-2; D is unclear. V was pared by 3 bases and J by 6 bases, with 11 bases between. Germline V CDR1 and CDR2: KGHSH, LQKENI. This CDR3 contains 14 residues. The CDR3 nucleotides are TGTGCCAGCTCACCCGAGCCTCCACCCGGGGAGCTGTTTTTT. It is translated as CASSPEPPPGELFF.

V and J are TRBV13 and TRBJ2-7; D is perhaps TRBD1 (6 bases). Looked up from germline, CDR1 is PRHDT and CDR2 is FYEKMQ (reference sequence). V lost 1 base and J 3 bases, leaving 7 bases between the germline ends. The CDR3 is made up of 13 amino acids. The CDR3: CASSLDRDYEQYF. In DNA, the CDR3 is TGTGCCAGCAGCTTAGACAGGGACTACGAGCAGTACTTC.

The rearrangement links TRBV5-4 to TRBJ1-2; TRBD1 matches 7 bases. In germline, CDR1 is SGHNT, CDR2 YYREEE (reference sequence). V gave up 4 bases and J gave up 2 bases; unmatched junction bases: 2. This CDR3 is 13 amino acids long. CDR3 in DNA: TGTGCCAGCAGCGGGACAGCCAACTATGGCTACACCTTC. Translation: CASSGTANYGYTF.

The chain carries TRBV5-6 and TRBJ1-5; perhaps TRBD1 as D (5 bases). This CDR3 spans 16 amino acids. V lost 0 bases and J 0 bases, leaving 10 bases between the germline ends. CDR1 and CDR2 (germline): SGHDT, YYEEEE. The DNA for the CDR3 is TGTGCCAGCAGCTTGGGCGCCGGGGGTAGCAATCAGCCCCAGCATTTT. Its protein is CASSLGAGGSNQPQHF.

The chain combines TRBV29-1 with TRBJ2-2; D uncertain. The CDR3 is made up of 15 amino acids. V lost 1 base and J 1 base, leaving 10 bases between the germline ends. The germline V gene has CDR1 SQVTM and CDR2 ANQGSEA. As DNA, the CDR3 is TGCAGCGTTGAAGGCTTCGGTCTGAACACCGGGGAGCTGTTTTTT. Its translation is CSVEGFGLNTGELFF.

V gene TRBV9 combines with J gene TRBJ1-1, with D perhaps matching TRBD1 (5 bases). V lost 4 bases and J 10 bases, leaving 14 bases between the germline ends. CDR1 and CDR2 (germline): SGDLS, YYNGEE. The CDR3 has 12 residues. The DNA of the CDR3 is TGTGCCAGCAGCCCTCGTCGGGGGGGAGCTTTCTTT. This sequence encodes CASSPRRGGAFF. Full variable domain (outside the CDR3, taken from reference TRBV9 and TRBJ1-1): DSGVTQTPKHLITATGQRVTLRCSPRSGDLSVYWYQQSLDQGLQFLIQYYNGEERAKGNILERFSAQQFPDLHSELNLSSLELGDSALYFCASSPRRGGAFFGQGTRLTVV.

The rearrangement uses TRBV6-6 and TRBJ1-1; D unclear. The V gene's germline CDR1 is MNHNY and CDR2 SVGAGI (reference sequence). The CDR3 spans 13 residues. V was cut by 6 bases and J by 4 bases, with 12 bases left in between. CDR3 in amino acids: CASSQIHFTEAFF. CDR3 in DNA: TGTGCCAGCAGCCAAATCCATTTCACTGAAGCTTTCTTT.

The genes are TRBV6-1 and TRBJ2-1; D is uncertain. V gave up 11 bases and J gave up 1 base, with 12 bases separating them. CDR1 is MNHNS and CDR2 is SASEGT in the germline V gene. The CDR3 extends over 13 amino acids. Here the CDR3 reads CALVRDSYNEQFF. The CDR3 DNA sequence: TGTGCCTTAGTCCGAGATTCCTACAATGAGCAGTTCTTC.

This CDR3 is CASSEYEEGRREQFF. The CDR3 DNA reads TGTGCCAGCAGTGAATACGAGGAGGGCCGGAGAGAGCAGTTCTTC. The chain links TRBV25-1 to TRBJ2-1, with a possible D match to TRBD2 (6 bases). Germline values: CDR1 MGHDK, CDR2 SYGVNS. The V end was cut by 0 bases, the J end by 10 bases, with 16 bases between. The CDR3 is 15 residues long.

The chain combines TRBV9 with TRBJ2-1; 10 nucleotides match TRBD2. This CDR3 has 14 amino acids. Germline values: CDR1 SGDLS, CDR2 YYNGEE. The V segment lost 3 bases and the J segment 7 bases; nucleotides outside the gene matches: 4. The CDR3 is CASSAGTSVNEQFF. The CDR3 DNA is TGTGCCAGCAGCGCCGGGACTAGCGTTAATGAGCAGTTCTTC.

The chain uses TRBV25-1 and TRBJ1-1; 7 positions agree with TRBD1. Unmatched junction bases numbered 2, after V lost 3 bases and J lost 1 base. CDR3 length: 14 amino acids. Germline V CDR1 and CDR2: MGHDK, SYGVNS. The CDR3 loop is CASSERTGNTEAFF. The CDR3 DNA reads as TGTGCCAGCAGTGAGAGGACAGGGAACACTGAAGCTTTCTTT.